Listed here are 19 T cell receptor beta chains from one sample, sequenced in a study of blood T cell repertoires in COVID-19. The table came from immunoSEQ multiplex PCR; TCRdb's copy has only in-frame clones and leaves some out. The top ten hold roughly 4% of the sample, which has roughly 250,000 clones, around four fifths seen once. The sample taken for sequencing was peripheral blood. The origin of the receptors is a middle-aged woman with active or convalescent COVID-19.

The chain carries TRBV3-1 (or the pseudogene TRBV3-2) and TRBJ1-4; possible D gene TRBD1, 6 bases. The ends were cut back, 6 bases at V and 5 bases at J, with 10 bases in the middle. Germline V CDR1 and CDR2: LGHDT, YNNKEL (reference sequence). This CDR3 spans 13 amino acids. CDR3 protein: CASRERGNEKLFF. The CDR3 DNA follows: TGTGCCAGCAGGGAGAGGGGGAATGAAAAACTGTTTTTT.

The chain combines TRBV24-1 with TRBJ2-5; 8 nucleotides match TRBD2. From germline, CDR1 is KGHDR and CDR2 SFDVKD. The CDR3 has 14 residues. Trimming cost V 4 bases and J 5 bases; bases outside gene matches: 5. This chain's CDR3 is CATSDTVAGETQYF. DNA for the CDR3: TGTGCCACCAGTGACACAGTAGCGGGGGAGACCCAGTACTTC.

The chain recombines TRBV9 with TRBJ1-3; TRBD1 matches at 9 bases. The CDR3 consists of 15 residues. V lost 0 bases, J lost 10 bases, and 8 bases stayed unmatched. Germline CDR1 SGDLS, CDR2 YYNGEE. The DNA for the CDR3 is TGTGCCAGCAGCGTAGATGACAGGGGGATTAAGACCATATATTTT. It translates to CASSVDDRGIKTIYF.

The chain links TRBV6-1 to TRBJ1-4; TRBD1 is a possible D gene (5 bases). The V gene lost 3 bases and the J gene lost 8 bases, with 10 bases spanning the gap. The CDR3 length is 13 residues. Germline V gives CDR1 MNHNS, CDR2 SASEGT. The CDR3 loop is CASSDRVGEKLFF. Here the CDR3 DNA reads TGTGCCAGCAGTGACAGGGTGGGAGAAAAACTGTTTTTT.

V and J are TRBV12-3 or TRBV12-4 and TRBJ1-2, with 9 bases identical to TRBD1. CDR3 length equals 13 residues. The trim removed 6 bases at V and 6 bases at J, leaving 5 bases unmatched. CDR3 sequence: CASRRQGEDGYTF. DNA of the CDR3: TGTGCCAGCAGAAGACAGGGGGAGGATGGCTACACCTTC.

The V gene is TRBV9, the J gene TRBJ2-3, with 8 bases that match TRBD1. In germline, CDR1 is SGDLS, CDR2 YYNGEE. V lost 4 bases to trimming and J lost 4 bases; unmatched junction nucleotides: 8. This CDR3 spans 15 amino acids. CDR3 amino acids: CASSPRTGRADTQYF. In DNA form, the CDR3 reads TGTGCCAGCAGCCCCCGGACAGGGCGGGCAGATACGCAGTATTTT. The full variable domain, completed using reference TRBV9 and TRBJ2-3, is DSGVTQTPKHLITATGQRVTLRCSPRSGDLSVYWYQQSLDQGLQFLIQYYNGEERAKGNILERFSAQQFPDLHSELNLSSLELGDSALYFCASSPRTGRADTQYFGPGTRLTVL.

This clone was counted only a few times. This sequence joins TRBV2 and TRBJ1-2; 9 bases align to TRBD1. This CDR3 has 14 residues. CDR1 and CDR2 from the germline V gene are SNHLY and FYNNEI. V was clipped by 5 bases and J by 2 bases; unmatched bases: 3. CDR3 in DNA: TGTGCCAGCAGTCGACAGGGGGTAAACTATGGCTACACCTTC. Translating gives CASSRQGVNYGYTF.

This clone was found once. The sample holds other DNA sequences that translate to the same CDR3. The CDR3 here is CASSLNGGTYEQYF. The CDR3 DNA follows: TGTGCCAGCAGCTTAAACGGCGGAACCTACGAGCAGTACTTC. The J gene is TRBJ2-7, the V gene TRBV7-3; D ambiguous. Germline CDR1 and CDR2: SGHTA and FQGTGA. This CDR3 is 14 amino acids long. Trimming removed 1 base at V and 2 bases at J, with 9 bases between.

The chain couples TRBV4-1 to TRBJ2-2; 9 bases match TRBD1. CDR3 length: 17 amino acids. The junction had 13 bases not matched to a gene; V was cut back by 4 bases and J by 7 bases. The germline CDR1 and CDR2 sequences are MGHRA and YSYEKL. The DNA of the CDR3 is TGCGCCAGCAGCCGGACAGGGGCCGTTCGGTGGTACGGGGAGCTGTTTTTT. Residues: CASSRTGAVRWYGELFF.

This chain uses TRBV5-4 with TRBJ2-5, with 10 bases that match TRBD1. The germline V gene encodes CDR1 SGHNT and CDR2 YYREEE (reference sequence). V shed 6 bases, J shed 4 bases, and the junction held 6 bases outside the gene matches. The CDR3 extends over 14 amino acids. CDR3 in amino acids: CASTDRGQGETQYF. CDR3 DNA sequence: TGTGCCAGCACCGACAGGGGGCAGGGAGAGACCCAGTACTTC.

The CDR3 sequence: CASSSGLFNEQFF. The CDR3 DNA reads TGTGCCAGCAGCTCGGGACTATTCAATGAGCAGTTCTTC. The V and J genes are TRBV7-3 and TRBJ2-1; 7 nucleotides line up with TRBD2. Losses at the gene ends were 4 bases for V and 6 bases for J; bases not matched to a gene: 3. The CDR3 has 13 residues. Germline-derived CDR1 and CDR2 are SGHTA and FQGTGA.

In regard to this clone: One end of the junction varies from germline; a read error may be responsible. Additional DNA sequences in this sample encode the identical CDR3. The rearrangement links TRBV5-5 to TRBJ2-7; 8 nucleotides match TRBD1. Germline values: CDR1 SGHKS, CDR2 YYEKEE (reference sequence). The length of the CDR3 is 15 residues. The CDR3 nucleotides read TGTGCCAGCAGACCTGATCTCGGACAGGGCTACGAGCAGTATTTC. Encoded protein: CASRPDLGQGYEQYF.

There are a few counts of this clone. The chain links TRBV9 to TRBJ1-1; a weak D match, TRBD1 (6 bases). The CDR3 has 14 residues. Deletions cut 4 bases from V and 5 bases from J, with 15 bases between. Germline CDR1 SGDLS, CDR2 YYNGEE. CDR3 nucleotide sequence: TGTGCCAGCAGCCCTAACAGGGTCGGGACTGAAGCTTTCTTT. As protein: CASSPNRVGTEAFF.

This clone was counted only a few times. Other DNA variants within this sample encode the same CDR3. V usage is TRBV5-1 and J usage is TRBJ1-1; possible D gene TRBD1, 5 bases. The V gene lost 2 bases and the J gene lost 3 bases, with 8 bases spanning the gap. The germline V gene has CDR1 SGHRS and CDR2 YFSETQ. The CDR3 is 13 amino acids. The CDR3 sequence is CASSLRGDTEAFF. For the CDR3, the DNA is TGCGCCAGCAGCTTAAGGGGCGACACTGAAGCTTTCTTT.

The chain recombines TRBV6-2 or TRBV6-3 with TRBJ2-7; D is perhaps TRBD1 (7 bases). V was clipped by 6 bases and J by 2 bases, with 29 bases between them. The V gene's germline CDR1 is MNHEY and CDR2 SVGEGT. This CDR3 contains 19 residues. Written as DNA, the CDR3 is TGTGCCAGCAGCTCAGTGACTCCACGGCGGGACAGAGACCCCTACGAGCAGTACTTC. Its protein is CASSSVTPRRDRDPYEQYF.

The rearrangement uses TRBV7-9 and TRBJ2-2; 8 bases map to TRBD1. Germline CDR1 SEHNR, CDR2 FQNEAQ (reference sequence). The junction had 9 bases not matched to a gene; V was cut back by 6 bases and J by 6 bases. The CDR3 sequence is 15 residues long. The CDR3 nucleotides read TGTGCCAGCAGAGCCGGACAGGGAATGGCCGGGGAGCTGTTTTTT. Amino acids: CASRAGQGMAGELFF.

The chain combines TRBV28 with TRBJ1-5, with 8 bases aligning to TRBD1. In germline, CDR1 is MDHEN, CDR2 SYDVKM. This CDR3 has 20 residues. V shed 3 bases, J shed 6 bases, and the junction held 22 bases outside the gene matches. DNA for the CDR3: TGTGCCAGCAGTTTGAGGGGACAGGATTTTTCCCCCCCCATTCCTCAGCCCCAGCATTTT. Residues: CASSLRGQDFSPPIPQPQHF.

J is TRBJ1-6 and V is TRBV5-4; 7 bases agree with TRBD1. The length of the CDR3 is 15 residues. Germline assignment: CDR1 SGHNT and CDR2 YYREEE (reference sequence). V lost 1 base, J lost 5 bases, and 3 bases stayed unmatched. This CDR3 is CASSLSRGDNSPLHF. Written as DNA, the CDR3 is TGTGCCAGCAGCTTGAGCAGGGGGGATAATTCACCCCTCCACTTT.

In its sample, this clone was seen a few times. This chain connects TRBV6-5 to TRBJ2-2; a possible D gene is TRBD1 (6 bases). With 5 bases removed from V and 6 bases from J, the gap between germline ends came to 13 bases. Germline V gene sequence: CDR1 MNHEY, CDR2 SVGAGI. The CDR3 runs to 14 residues. CDR3 nucleotide sequence: TGTGCCAGCAGTATGGCCAGGGGAGCCGGGGAGCTGTTTTTT. Encoded protein: CASSMARGAGELFF.